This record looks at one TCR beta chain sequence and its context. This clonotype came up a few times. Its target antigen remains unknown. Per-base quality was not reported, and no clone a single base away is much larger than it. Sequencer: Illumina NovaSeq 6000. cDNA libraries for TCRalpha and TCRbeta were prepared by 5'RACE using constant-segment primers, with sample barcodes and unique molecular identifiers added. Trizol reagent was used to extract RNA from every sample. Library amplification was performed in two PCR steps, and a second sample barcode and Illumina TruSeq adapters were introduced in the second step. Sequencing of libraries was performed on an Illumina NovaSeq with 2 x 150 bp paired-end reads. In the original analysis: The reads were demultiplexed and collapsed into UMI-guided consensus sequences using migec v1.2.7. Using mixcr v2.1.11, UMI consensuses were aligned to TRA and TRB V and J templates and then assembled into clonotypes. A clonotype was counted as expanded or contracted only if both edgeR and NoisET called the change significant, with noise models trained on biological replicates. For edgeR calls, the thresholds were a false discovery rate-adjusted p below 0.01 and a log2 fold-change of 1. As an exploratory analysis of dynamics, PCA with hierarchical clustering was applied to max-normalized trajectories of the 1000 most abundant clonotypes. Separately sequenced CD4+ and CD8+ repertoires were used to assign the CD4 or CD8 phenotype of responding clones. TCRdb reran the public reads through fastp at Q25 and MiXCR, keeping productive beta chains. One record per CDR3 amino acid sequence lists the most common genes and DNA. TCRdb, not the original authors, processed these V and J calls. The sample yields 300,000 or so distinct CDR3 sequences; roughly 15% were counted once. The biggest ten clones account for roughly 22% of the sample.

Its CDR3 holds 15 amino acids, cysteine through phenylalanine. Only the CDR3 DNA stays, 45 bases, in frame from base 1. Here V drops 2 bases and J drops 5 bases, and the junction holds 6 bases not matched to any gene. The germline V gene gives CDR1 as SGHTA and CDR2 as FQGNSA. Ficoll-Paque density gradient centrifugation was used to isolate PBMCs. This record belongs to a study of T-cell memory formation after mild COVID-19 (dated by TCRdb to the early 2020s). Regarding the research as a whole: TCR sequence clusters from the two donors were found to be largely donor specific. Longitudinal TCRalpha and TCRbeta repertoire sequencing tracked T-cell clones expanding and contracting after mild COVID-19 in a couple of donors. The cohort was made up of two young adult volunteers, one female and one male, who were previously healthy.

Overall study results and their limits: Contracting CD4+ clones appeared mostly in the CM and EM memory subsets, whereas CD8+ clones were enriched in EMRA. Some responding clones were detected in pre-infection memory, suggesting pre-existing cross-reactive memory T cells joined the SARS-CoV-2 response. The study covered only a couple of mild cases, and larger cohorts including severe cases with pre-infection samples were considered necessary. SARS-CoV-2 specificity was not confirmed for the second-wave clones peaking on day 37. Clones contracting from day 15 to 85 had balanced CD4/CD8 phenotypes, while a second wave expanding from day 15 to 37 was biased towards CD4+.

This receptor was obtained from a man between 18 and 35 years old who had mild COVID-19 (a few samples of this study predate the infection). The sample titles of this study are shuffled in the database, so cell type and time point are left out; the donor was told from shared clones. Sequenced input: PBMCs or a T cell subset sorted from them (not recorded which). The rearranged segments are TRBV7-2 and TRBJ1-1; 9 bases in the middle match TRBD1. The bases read TGTGCCAGCAGCTTACCCGGACAGGGGTGGACTGAAGCTTTCTTT. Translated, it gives CASSLPGQGWTEAFF.